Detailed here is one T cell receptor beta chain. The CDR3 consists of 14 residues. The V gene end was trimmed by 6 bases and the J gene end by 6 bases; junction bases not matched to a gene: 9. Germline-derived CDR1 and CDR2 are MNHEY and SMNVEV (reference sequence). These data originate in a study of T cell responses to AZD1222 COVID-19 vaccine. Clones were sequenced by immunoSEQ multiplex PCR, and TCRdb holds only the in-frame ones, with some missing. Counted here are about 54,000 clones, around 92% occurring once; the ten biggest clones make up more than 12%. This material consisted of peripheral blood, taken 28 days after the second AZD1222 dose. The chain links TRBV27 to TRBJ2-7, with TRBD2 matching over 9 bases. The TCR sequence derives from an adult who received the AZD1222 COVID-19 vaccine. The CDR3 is CASRSLAGSPEQYF. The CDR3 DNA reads TGTGCCAGCAGAAGCCTAGCGGGATCACCCGAGCAGTACTTC.